This is a list of T cell receptor beta chains from one sample in a study of T cell responses to AZD1222 COVID-19 vaccine. TCRdb's table, derived via immunoSEQ multiplex PCR, lists solely in-frame clones and lacks some. The sample holds 90,000 to 120,000 clones; around nine tenths are singletons and the top ten take about 3.1%. This material consisted of peripheral blood, taken 28 days after the second dose of the MenACWY control vaccine. These receptors were obtained from an adult who received the MenACWY meningococcal vaccine as a control. The CDR3 runs from the conserved cysteine through the conserved F or W. The D gene is left open where the match is weak. The size entry is marked missing in some rows and otherwise reads once, few, many or a size class.

J gene | D gene | V gene | clone size | CDR3 DNA | CDR3 protein
TRBJ2-7 | TRBD1 | TRBV27 | NA | TGTGCCAGCAGTATAACCCTCGACAGGGGGCACGGGGAGCAGTACTTC | CASSITLDRGHGEQYF
TRBJ2-1 | TRBD2 | TRBV9 | NA | TGTGCCAGCAGCGTAGCTAGCGGGACTAGCGGGGCGGGGAATGAGCAGTTCTTC | CASSVASGTSGAGNEQFF
TRBJ1-3 | NA | TRBV2 | NA | TGTGCCAGCAGTGATCAGCCGTTAAGCTCTGGAAACACCATATATTTT | CASSDQPLSSGNTIYF
TRBJ2-5 | TRBD1 | TRBV7-2 | once | TGTGCCAGCAGCTTAACGGCAGGGGGAAACCAAGAGACCCAGTACTTC | CASSLTAGGNQETQYF
TRBJ2-1 | NA | TRBV7-9 | NA | TGTGCCAGCAGCTCGCAGGTTAGGAACCCAGGCGATGAGCAGTTCTTC | CASSSQVRNPGDEQFF
TRBJ2-3 | TRBD1 | TRBV5-1 | NA | TGCGCCAGCTCAAAGGGTCAGACAGGGGTTAGCACAGATACGCAGTATTTT | CASSKGQTGVSTDTQYF
TRBJ2-2 | TRBD2 | TRBV5-1 | NA | TGCGCCAGCAGCTTACTAGCGGACAACACCGGGGAGCTGTTTTTT | CASSLLADNTGELFF
TRBJ1-6 | NA | TRBV27 | NA | TGTGCCAGCAGTTTATCGCTAGGGGTAAGGAATTCACCCCTCCACTTT | CASSLSLGVRNSPLHF
TRBJ1-2 | NA | TRBV5-1 | NA | TGCGCCAGCAGCTCGCTTTCGGCAGATGGCTACTATGGCTACACCTTC | CASSSLSADGYYGYTF
TRBJ2-5 | NA | TRBV5-4 | NA | TGTGCCAGCAGCCCGAAAGGGTCGCTCCAAGAGACCCAGTACTTC | CASSPKGSLQETQYF
TRBJ1-2 | TRBD1 | TRBV28 | NA | TGTGCCAGCAGTCAAACCCAGGTGAACAGGGGAAGAAGGTATGGCTACACCTTC | CASSQTQVNRGRRYGYTF
TRBJ2-7 | TRBD1 | TRBV6-5 | NA | TGTGCCAGCCTCCTAGGGACAGAAGTTTACGAGCAGTACTTC | CASLLGTEVYEQYF
TRBJ1-6 | TRBD1 | TRBV3-1/TRBV3-2 | once | TGTGCCAGCAGGGACAGGGGGCTGGCCCTCCACTTT | CASRDRGLALHF
TRBJ1-2 | NA | TRBV3-1/TRBV3-2 | NA | TGTGCCAGCAGCCAAGAACGTGACTATGGCTACACCTTC | CASSQERDYGYTF
TRBJ1-2 | TRBD1 | TRBV29-1 | NA | TGCAGCGTCTCCGGACAGGGAGACGATGGCTACACCTTC | CSVSGQGDDGYTF
TRBJ2-5 | TRBD2 | TRBV28 | NA | TGTGCCAGCAGTTCGGCTAGCGGGGGAGGTGTCGGGACCCAGTACTTC | CASSSASGGGVGTQYF
TRBJ2-7 | NA | TRBV3-1/TRBV3-2 | NA | TGTGCCAGCACCCCAGGGTCCCGCTACGAGCAGTACTTC | CASTPGSRYEQYF
TRBJ1-2 | TRBD1 | TRBV7-2 | NA | TGTGCCAGCAGCCTACGGGACAGGGGGCTTGGCTACACCTTC | CASSLRDRGLGYTF
TRBJ2-7 | NA | TRBV7-6 | NA | TGTGCCAGCAGCTCCAGCTCCTACGAGCAGTACTTC | CASSSSSYEQYF
TRBJ1-2 | NA | TRBV7-2 | once | TGTGCCAGCAGCTTGTGGAGAGATGGCTACACCTTC | CASSLWRDGYTF
TRBJ2-7 | NA | TRBV4-3 | NA | TGCGCCAGCAGCCAAGATGGAGATATGTTATCCTACGAGCAGTACTTC | CASSQDGDMLSYEQYF
TRBJ2-3 | NA | TRBV5-4 | once | TGTGCCAGCAGCTTCCGGGGGGCTAGCACAGATACGCAGTATTTT | CASSFRGASTDTQYF
TRBJ1-2 | TRBD1 | TRBV7-9 | NA | TGTGCCAGCAGCTCCCTAGGGACAGGGGGACTTTATGGCTACACCTTC | CASSSLGTGGLYGYTF
TRBJ1-2 | NA | TRBV19 | once | TGTGCCAGTACCAGGCGGGGGGCGAACTATGGCTACACCTTC | CASTRRGANYGYTF
TRBJ2-7 | TRBD1 | TRBV7-2 | NA | TGTGCCAGCAGCCGCGGGACAGGCCCCAGCGAGCAGTACTTC | CASSRGTGPSEQYF
TRBJ2-7 | NA | TRBV4-3 | NA | TGCGCCAGCAGCCAAGAGGAAGGGGCCTACTCCTACGAGCAGTACTTC | CASSQEEGAYSYEQYF
TRBJ2-7 | NA | TRBV14 | NA | TGTGCCAGCAGCTTAACGGACGGGACCTACGAGCAGTACTTC | CASSLTDGTYEQYF